The 17 T cell receptor beta chains in this list originate from one sample, sequenced in a study of shared clonotypes between healthy human individuals. The naive CD8 subset, CD45RO-negative cells positively selected for CCR7, excluded terminally differentiated effector memory CD45RA+ cells. Repertoires were generated with immunoSEQ multiplex PCR, while TCRdb's copy carries only in-frame clones and drops some. The data hold hundreds of thousands of clones, with roughly 95% observed a single time. Sample: naive CD8+ T cells sorted from blood. All receptors come from a woman aged 25 to 39 in good health.

This clone was seen a single time. The chain uses TRBV6-5 and TRBJ1-1; 8 bases agree with TRBD1. Looked up from germline, CDR1 is MNHEY and CDR2 is SVGAGI. The CDR3 consists of 14 residues. V lost 3 bases to trimming and J lost 3 bases; unmatched junction nucleotides: 3. Written as DNA, the CDR3 is TGTGCCAGCAGTTATTTGACAGGGGACACTGAAGCTTTCTTT. Its translation is CASSYLTGDTEAFF.

This clone was detected only once. V and J are TRBV25-1 and TRBJ2-1; 8 nucleotides align to TRBD1. Germline lookup yields CDR1 MGHDK and CDR2 SYGVNS. V was clipped by 7 bases and J by 4 bases; unmatched bases: 12. This CDR3 has 16 residues. The DNA for the CDR3 is TGTGCCAGCAAGCACGAAGACAGGGGACCGTACAATGAGCAGTTCTTC. Protein product: CASKHEDRGPYNEQFF.

The chain joins TRBV27 to TRBJ2-7; maybe TRBD2 (5 bases). Between the trimmed V and J ends, which lost 3 bases and 0 bases, there was a span of 12 bases. CDR3 length: 15 residues. Germline CDR1 is MNHEY and CDR2 is SMNVEV (reference sequence). The DNA of the CDR3 is TGTGCCAGCAGTTTGAATAGCGCGAGCTCCTACGAGCAGTACTTC. This translates into CASSLNSASSYEQYF.

The chain's CDR3 is CASSSGPGTGGATFF. CDR3 coding DNA: TGTGCCAGCAGCTCCGGACCCGGGACAGGGGGCGCGACTTTCTTT. This sequence joins TRBV11-2 and TRBJ1-1, with 12 bases matching TRBD1. CDR1 SGHAT and CDR2 FQNNGV come from the germline V gene. Trimming at V came to 4 bases and at J to 12 bases, leaving 12 bases not matched to a gene. The CDR3 runs 15 residues.

The V and J genes are TRBV27 and TRBJ2-5; D assignment may be TRBD1 or TRBD2 (5 bases each). Trimming took off 8 bases at V and 3 bases at J, with 10 bases between the two ends. The CDR3 runs 12 residues. The V gene's germline CDR1 is MNHEY and CDR2 SMNVEV (reference sequence). CDR3 sequence (DNA): TGTGCCAGCGGGGGAATGGAAGAGACCCAGTACTTC. Its protein product is CASGGMEETQYF.

The chain couples TRBV6-5 to TRBJ1-5, with unresolved D. This CDR3 comprises 16 residues. Looked up from germline, CDR1 is MNHEY and CDR2 is SVGAGI. Trimming pared 4 bases from V and 2 bases from J, leaving 15 bases between. The CDR3 sequence is CASSSYRGGGNQPQHF. For the CDR3, the DNA is TGTGCCAGCAGTTCATACCGGGGAGGTGGCAATCAGCCCCAGCATTTT.

Details on this clone: The sample holds other DNA sequences that translate to the same CDR3. The chain joins TRBV6-5 to TRBJ2-7, with 7 bases lining up with TRBD1. V was clipped by 0 bases and J by 1 base; unmatched bases: 6. The CDR3 sequence is 16 residues long. Germline loops: CDR1 MNHEY, CDR2 SVGAGI. Written as DNA, the CDR3 is TGTGCCAGCAGTTACTCGAGTGGACAGGTTTCCTACGAGCAGTACTTC. Amino acids: CASSYSSGQVSYEQYF.

The chain couples TRBV27 to TRBJ2-4; D not resolved. V lost 1 base, J lost 0 bases, and 10 bases lay in between. Germline CDR1 and CDR2: MNHEY and SMNVEV (reference sequence). There are 16 residues in the CDR3. The CDR3 DNA reads as TGTGCCAGCAGTTTATATACAGAACTAGCCAAAAACATTCAGTACTTC. It encodes CASSLYTELAKNIQYF.

The chain links TRBV7-6 to TRBJ2-5; D may be TRBD1 or TRBD2 (5 bases each). The CDR3 sequence is 20 residues long. CDR1 is SGHVS and CDR2 is FNYEAQ in the germline V gene. V was shortened by 4 bases and J by 3 bases, with 30 bases between the two germline ends. The CDR3 bases are TGTGCCAGCAGCTCCCCGCCAACGACGGACTTGGGGCCGGGTGAAGAGACCCAGTACTTC. This codes for CASSSPPTTDLGPGEETQYF.

This chain links TRBV13 with TRBJ1-1; D is unclear. The germline V gene encodes CDR1 PRHDT and CDR2 FYEKMQ (reference sequence). V was cut by 1 base and J by 9 bases, with 12 bases left in between. The CDR3 contains 13 residues. The CDR3 sequence is CASSLEGQEQAFF. Here the CDR3 DNA reads TGTGCCAGCAGCTTAGAGGGCCAGGAACAAGCTTTCTTT. The whole variable domain, remainder taken from reference TRBV13 and TRBJ1-1, is AAGVIQSPRHLIKEKRETATLKCYPIPRHDTVYWYQQGPGQDPQFLISFYEKMQSDKGSIPDRFSAQQFSDYHSELNMSSLELGDSALYFCASSLEGQEQAFFGQGTRLTVV.

The CDR3 nucleotides read TGTGCCAGCAGCTTGCCCCCGCGCAGTGGGGATCAGCCCCAGCATTTT. This codes for CASSLPPRSGDQPQHF. This rearrangement joins TRBV5-8 to TRBJ1-5; D remains unclear. The V gene's germline CDR1 is SGHTS and CDR2 YDEGEE. Trimming removed 1 base at V and 5 bases at J, with 16 bases between. This CDR3 has 16 amino acids.

The CDR3 protein is CASSLGLAGGRNYEQYF. The CDR3, as DNA: TGTGCCAGCAGCCTCGGACTAGCGGGAGGGAGAAACTACGAGCAGTACTTC. The chain is built from TRBV13 and TRBJ2-7, with TRBD2 identical over 15 bases. Germline V gene lookup returns CDR1 PRHDT and CDR2 FYEKMQ (reference sequence). V was clipped by 5 bases and J by 3 bases; unmatched bases: 8. This CDR3 has 17 amino acids.

V gene TRBV6-1 combines with J gene TRBJ1-5; D unresolved. Germline V gives CDR1 MNHNS, CDR2 SASEGT. The CDR3 spans 12 residues. V was clipped by 3 bases and J by 6 bases, with 6 bases between them. As DNA, the CDR3 is TGTGCCAGCAGTGATGTCGGTCAGCCCCAGCATTTT. It specifies CASSDVGQPQHF.

This clone turned up a few times. J is TRBJ1-5 and V is TRBV28, with a weak D call TRBD1 (6 bases). This CDR3 has 12 residues. Deletions cut 5 bases from V and 7 bases from J, with 9 bases between. Germline V gene data show CDR1 as MDHEN and CDR2 as SYDVKM. The CDR3: CASSIQGQPQHF. DNA for the CDR3: TGTGCCAGCAGTATACAGGGCCAGCCCCAGCATTTT.

This clone has only one observation. The identical CDR3 is also encoded by other nucleotide sequences in the sample. The rearrangement joins TRBV19 to TRBJ2-7, with no clear D. CDR1 is LNHDA and CDR2 is SQIVND in the germline V gene (reference sequence). This CDR3 is built from 11 residues. V was cut by 3 bases and J by 4 bases, with 4 bases left in between. CDR3 sequence (DNA): TGTGCCAGTAGTATCGGATACGAGCAGTACTTC. It specifies CASSIGYEQYF.

This sequence joins TRBV14 and TRBJ2-6; D is ambiguous. The CDR3 covers 18 residues. Per the germline V gene, CDR1 is SGHDN and CDR2 is FVKESK. V lost 0 bases to trimming and J lost 0 bases, with 12 bases between them. CDR3 bases: TGTGCCAGCAGCCAAGACCTCAGGCGACACTCTGGGGCCAACGTCCTGACTTTC. It codes for CASSQDLRRHSGANVLTF. Supplemented by reference TRBV14 and TRBJ2-6, the full variable domain reads EAGVTQFPSHSVIEKGQTVTLRCDPISGHDNLYWYRRVMGKEIKFLLHFVKESKQDESGMPNNRFLAERTGGTYSTLKVQPAELEDSGVYFCASSQDLRRHSGANVLTFGAGSRLTVL.

The chain links TRBV10-1 to TRBJ1-4; D is ambiguous. V lost 6 bases to trimming and J lost 4 bases, with 15 bases between them. Looked up from germline, CDR1 is WNHNN and CDR2 is SYGVQD (reference sequence). The CDR3 runs to 15 residues. The CDR3 bases are TGCGCCAGCAGCGTGGTGGAGGAGATTAATGAAAAACTGTTTTTT. The encoded protein is CASSVVEEINEKLFF.